What follows are 4 T cell receptor beta chains derived from one specimen sequenced in a study of T-cell reconstitution after alpha-beta-depleted transplantation in children. Unique molecular identifiers featured in how the TCRbeta library was prepared. From the PCR reads, TCRdb called clonotypes with MiXCR, one entry per CDR3 protein. The sample shows fewer than 250,000 distinct CDR3 sequences, about 15% of them seen only once. The source was PBMCs, mostly from graft donor cells, collected 360 days after TCRalphabeta/CD19-depleted stem cell transplant. Receptors were obtained from a male patient under 10 years old who had a stem cell transplant for acute lymphoblastic leukemia, so the T cells may come from the graft donor.

The chain combines TRBV7-2 with TRBJ1-3; no clear D. This CDR3 region has 15 residues. Germline loops: CDR1 SGHTA, CDR2 FQGNSA. V was cut by 2 bases and J by 1 base, with 9 bases left in between. CDR3 in amino acids: CASSLQISSGNTIYF. CDR3 bases: TGTGCCAGCAGCTTACAGATTTCTTCTGGAAACACCATATATTTT.

V gene TRBV25-1 combines with J gene TRBJ1-1, with D maybe TRBD1 (6 bases). This CDR3 has 16 residues. Germline lookup yields CDR1 MGHDK and CDR2 SYGVNS. Trimming shortened V by 3 bases and J by 4 bases, and 18 bases separated the two germline ends. This CDR3 is CASSDRQGGATTEAFF. In DNA form, the CDR3 reads TGTGCCAGCAGTGACCGACAAGGGGGGGCGACCACTGAAGCTTTCTTT. Full variable domain (remainder filled in from reference TRBV25-1 and TRBJ1-1): EADIYQTPRYLVIGTGKKITLECSQTMGHDKMYWYQQDPGMELHLIHYSYGVNSTEKGDLSSESTVSRIRTEHFPLTLESARPSHTSQYLCASSDRQGGATTEAFFGQGTRLTVV.

The table lists this clonotype with a few counts. The chain employs TRBV7-8 and TRBJ2-4; TRBD2 agrees at 9 bases. The germline gives CDR1 SGHVS, CDR2 FQNEAQ. The V gene end was trimmed by 3 bases and the J gene end by 3 bases; junction bases not matched to a gene: 9. The CDR3 consists of 17 residues. This chain's CDR3 is CASSFSWGSGGKNIQYF. The CDR3 nucleotides are TGTGCCAGCAGCTTCTCTTGGGGTAGCGGGGGCAAAAACATTCAGTACTTC.

This clonotype was seen a handful of times. The V call is TRBV5-1, the J call TRBJ1-1; possible D gene TRBD1, 6 bases. V gave up 5 bases and J gave up 3 bases, with 11 bases separating them. The length of the CDR3 is 13 residues. Germline V gene lookup returns CDR1 SGHRS and CDR2 YFSETQ. CDR3 sequence reads: CASRDSVYTEAFF. The CDR3 DNA reads as TGCGCCAGCAGGGACAGCGTATACACTGAAGCTTTCTTT.